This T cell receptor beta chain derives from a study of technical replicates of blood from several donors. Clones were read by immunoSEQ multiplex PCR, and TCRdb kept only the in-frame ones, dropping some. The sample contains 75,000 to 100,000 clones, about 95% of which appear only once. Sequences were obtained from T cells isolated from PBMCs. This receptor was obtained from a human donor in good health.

The CDR3 DNA reads TGCGCCAGCAGCTTAGACGGCGGGACGGAGACCCAGTACTTC. Protein: CASSLDGGTETQYF. This chain uses TRBV5-1 with TRBJ2-5, with D maybe TRBD2 (6 bases). The CDR3 is 14 residues long. Germline V gene lookup returns CDR1 SGHRS and CDR2 YFSETQ. V lost 2 bases and J 5 bases, leaving 13 bases between the germline ends. Using reference TRBV5-1 and TRBJ2-5 for the parts outside the CDR3, the full variable domain is KAGVTQTPRYLIKTRGQQVTLSCSPISGHRSVSWYQQTPGQGLQFLFEYFSETQRNKGNFPGRFSGRQFSNSRSEMNVSTLELGDSALYLCASSLDGGTETQYFGPGTRLLVL.